This note documents a single T cell receptor beta chain sequence. This clone was observed a handful of times. Its antigen remains unidentified. Base qualities are missing; no much larger clone stands one base away. The collaborating institutions used their own protocols to collect whole blood in K2EDTA tubes. For TCRbeta analysis, collaborator samples were shipped as frozen whole blood, as isolated PBMCs, or as DNA extracted from either sample type. These data originate in a study of blood T cell repertoires in COVID-19 (TCRdb year 2020). Study-wide context: The collaborator samples originated in the United States, Italy and Spain and spanned the acute and convalescent phases of COVID-19. The material from the prospective study consisted of cDNA or gDNA derived from T cells, B-cell-depleted T cells, or PBMCs. Deeply sampled blood TCRbeta repertoires from subjects exposed to, actively infected with, or recovered from COVID-19 were included in the dataset. The repertoires were released in a freely available public database intended as a resource for research on the immune response to SARS-CoV-2. Samples were obtained from the ongoing ImmuneRACE study (first 160 participants) and from over a thousand subjects provided by 6 global collaborators. Sample metadata almost always included a de-identified subject ID, COVID-19 status, age in years and sex. HLA class I and class II types, where available, came from metadata supplied by the sample provider rather than from assay-based typing. General study outcomes and caveats: How much clinical and demographic metadata was included differed by source and by participant, and the metadata was provided uncurated.

TCRbeta CDR3 regions were amplified from genomic DNA by means of the immunoSEQ Assay, a bias-controlled multiplex PCR. In the authors' own workflow: The number of nucleated cells in each sample was estimated by amplification of reference gene primers within the assay. To quantify the absolute abundance of each unique TCRbeta CDR3 rearrangement, sequence reads were collapsed and filtered. For each sample, productive Simpson clonality was calculated by taking the square root of Simpson's diversity index across productive rearrangements. Sourced from immuneACCESS, this table was stored by TCRdb with only in-frame sequences that have V and J called. A share of the clones is absent; for the studies checked, an unresolved V gene accounts for under half, and the remainder has no known explanation. V and J calls and clone size come straight from that table; D and trimming were deduced from the DNA. For this sample there are approximately 94,000 clones; about 80% appear just once. The top ten clonotypes cover over 30% of the sample.

The sequence was obtained from an older man with active or convalescent COVID-19. The sequencing sample was made of peripheral blood.

The CDR3 protein sequence reads: CASSRQGGIQYF. Read as DNA, the sequence is TGTGCCAGCAGTCGGCAGGGGGGCATTCAGTACTTC. The chain is encoded by TRBV2 joined to TRBJ2-4; the D gene is perhaps TRBD1, on 7 matching bases. Trimming costs V 5 bases and J 9 bases, and their ends lie 11 bases apart. CDR1 is given as SNHLY and CDR2 as FYNNEI, both from the germline V gene. The CDR3 covers 12 residues, taking in both the cysteine and the phenylalanine. The CDR3 DNA has 36 bases and is translated from base 1.